This section outlines one T cell receptor beta chain sequence together with its context. Its antigen is unknown. Indicated treatment: roughly 10-day PBMC culture with coronavirus spike peptide pools or control peptides (ViraFEST assay). Scientists ran DNA taken from cultured CD4+ T cells through the Oncomine TCR Beta short-read assay for sequencing. MiXCR, run by TCRdb on the PCR reads, gives a single entry per CDR3 protein. The table shows under 20,000 distinct CDR3 sequences, with 53% occurring only once. The CDR3 length is 13 residues. V lost 5 bases to trimming and J lost 1 base; unmatched junction nucleotides: 4. CDR1 is GTSNPN and CDR2 is SVGIG in the germline V gene (reference sequence). This sample was taken from a study of vaccination and CD4 T cells after COVID-19. General study results and limits: The study found that a median approximately 86% of reactive clones in convalescent patients appeared only post-vaccination.

This chain links TRBV30 with TRBJ1-1; TRBD1 aligns across 7 bases. The sample was CD4+ T cells from blood, cultured in vitro, taken before SARS-CoV-2 vaccination. This TCR was sampled from a human donor who had recovered from COVID-19. The CDR3 DNA is TGTGCCTGGGTGGGACAGTCGAACACTGAAGCTTTCTTT. The encoded protein is CAWVGQSNTEAFF.